Below are 17 T cell receptor beta chains sequenced from a single sample in a study of T-cell reconstitution after alpha-beta-depleted transplantation in children. Researchers prepared the TCRbeta library using unique molecular identifiers, the study reports. TCRdb independently ran MiXCR on the PCR reads; one entry per CDR3 protein. The sample has roughly 310,000 distinct CDR3 sequences, around 20% seen once; the top ten hold approximately 11%. The specimen comprised PBMCs, mostly from graft donor cells, sampled 180 days after TCRalphabeta/CD19-depleted stem cell transplant. The receptors shown here come from a male patient younger than 18 who had a stem cell transplant for acute lymphoblastic leukemia, so the T cells may come from the graft donor.

This clonotype was detected many times. The chain links TRBV12-3 or TRBV12-4 to TRBJ1-6; no clear D gene. The V gene lost 4 bases and the J gene lost 8 bases, with 15 bases spanning the gap. The CDR3 runs 15 residues. CDR3 residues: CASSSRAPRDSPLHF. CDR3 coding DNA: TGTGCCAGCAGTTCCCGGGCCCCCCGCGATTCACCCCTCCACTTT.

This rearrangement joins TRBV3-1 to TRBJ1-4, with 8 bases matching TRBD1. V was clipped by 2 bases and J by 7 bases; unmatched bases: 15. The CDR3 has 18 residues. Germline V gene data show CDR1 as LGHDT and CDR2 as YNNKEL (reference sequence). The CDR3: CASSQITSSAGGSEKLFF. CDR3 coding DNA: TGTGCCAGCAGCCAAATTACTTCCTCCGCAGGGGGCAGTGAAAAACTGTTTTTT.

This clonotype came up a few times. The CDR3 DNA sequence: TGTGCCAGCAGCTTAGGCAGCGGGAGCTCCTACGAGCAGTACTTC. Amino acids: CASSLGSGSSYEQYF. The chain uses TRBV11-2 and TRBJ2-7, with 8 bases lining up with TRBD2. Germline V gives CDR1 SGHAT, CDR2 FQNNGV. J was trimmed by 0 bases and V by 1 base; bases with no gene match: 2. There are 15 residues in the CDR3.

The chain employs TRBV6-1 and TRBJ1-3; D call uncertain. Per germline, CDR1 MNHNS and CDR2 SASEGT. V lost 5 bases, J lost 3 bases, and 14 bases lay in between. The CDR3 has 15 amino acids. Here the CDR3 DNA reads TGTGCCAGCAGTCCCCAGAGGGTCCTTGGAAACACCATATATTTT. It encodes CASSPQRVLGNTIYF.

CDR3 loop: CASSRAGGGNEQFF. Here the CDR3 DNA reads TGTGCCAGCAGCCGCGCGGGAGGCGGCAATGAGCAGTTCTTC. The chain has TRBV7-6 and TRBJ2-1; 8 bases line up with TRBD2. Germline V lookup: CDR1 SGHVS, CDR2 FNYEAQ. The CDR3 contains 14 residues. V lost 5 bases and J lost 6; bases outside the gene matches: 6.

This chain uses TRBV10-2 with TRBJ2-7, with 11 bases fitting TRBD2. This CDR3 contains 17 residues. In germline, CDR1 is WSHSY, CDR2 SAAADI. V was pared by 6 bases and J by 3 bases, with 13 bases of the junction left unmatched. DNA for the CDR3: TGCGCCAGCAGGGGACAGGGTGTCCTAGCGGGGGGCTACGAGCAGTACTTC. Its translation is CASRGQGVLAGGYEQYF.

The chain carries TRBV12-3 or TRBV12-4 and TRBJ2-7; 9 bases align to TRBD2. Losses at the gene ends were 3 bases for V and 7 bases for J; bases not matched to a gene: 7. The length of the CDR3 is 14 residues. The CDR3 DNA is TGTGCCAGCAGTTTCCAATTAGCGGGAGTAGAGCAGTACTTC. The encoded protein is CASSFQLAGVEQYF.

In its sample, this clonotype was seen a few times. This sequence joins TRBV5-1 and TRBJ2-4, with 8 nucleotides matching TRBD1. Germline V gene sequence: CDR1 SGHRS, CDR2 YFSETQ. The CDR3 spans 17 residues. Trimming cost V 6 bases and J 4 bases; bases outside gene matches: 15. CDR3 amino acids: CASKQSIDRGVKNIQYF. CDR3 coding DNA: TGCGCCAGCAAACAATCCATCGACAGGGGTGTTAAAAACATTCAGTACTTC.

The chain combines TRBV19 with TRBJ2-7; D is uncertain. CDR1 is LNHDA and CDR2 is SQIVND in the germline V gene (reference sequence). This CDR3 comprises 14 residues. The V gene lost 5 bases and the J gene lost 4 bases, with 15 bases spanning the gap. The CDR3 DNA reads TGTGCCAGTAGTCCGATGCGTGGGTCTTACGAGCAGTACTTC. Protein sequence: CASSPMRGSYEQYF.

The chain employs TRBV2 and TRBJ2-3, with 8 bases matching TRBD1. The length of the CDR3 is 13 residues. The germline V gene encodes CDR1 SNHLY and CDR2 FYNNEI. The V and J ends lost 9 bases and 2 bases, in that order; junction bases with no gene match: 4. The DNA of the CDR3 is TGTGCCAGGGACAGGGAGAACACAGATACGCAGTATTTT. Its translation: CARDRENTDTQYF.

The chain carries TRBV3-1 and TRBJ2-2, with D tentatively TRBD2 (6 bases). The CDR3 runs to 16 residues. V lost 2 bases and J 5 bases, leaving 15 bases between the germline ends. Germline CDR1 and CDR2: LGHDT and YNNKEL (reference sequence). The CDR3 coding sequence is TGTGCCAGCAGCCAACCCCGGGACTGGAAAACCGGGGAGCTGTTTTTT. Translated: CASSQPRDWKTGELFF. The full variable domain, completed using reference TRBV3-1 and TRBJ2-2, is DTAVSQTPKYLVTQMGNDKSIKCEQNLGHDTMYWYKQDSKKFLKIMFSYNNKELIINETVPNRFSPKSPDKAHLNLHINSLELGDSAVYFCASSQPRDWKTGELFFGEGSRLTVL.

J is TRBJ2-1 and V is TRBV3-1; the match to TRBD2 covers 11 bases. The CDR3 length is 17 residues. Germline CDR1 is LGHDT and CDR2 is YNNKEL (reference sequence). The junction had 9 bases not matched to a gene; V was cut back by 1 base and J by 7 bases. The CDR3 DNA follows: TGTGCCAGCAGCCAAGCCCGTAGCGGGAGGGCGAATAATGAGCAGTTCTTC. Translation: CASSQARSGRANNEQFF.

The chain is built from TRBV7-6 and TRBJ2-5; 8 bases align to TRBD1. The V and J ends lost 1 base and 5 bases, in that order; junction bases with no gene match: 6. The V gene's germline CDR1 is SGHVS and CDR2 FNYEAQ. The CDR3 has 15 residues. As DNA, the CDR3 is TGTGCCAGCAGCTTAGAAGCAGGGGGCGGTGAGACCCAGTACTTC. It encodes CASSLEAGGGETQYF. Full variable domain (outside the CDR3, taken from reference TRBV7-6 and TRBJ2-5): GAGVSQSPRYKVTKRGQDVALRCDPISGHVSLYWYRQALGQGPEFLTYFNYEAQQDKSGLPNDRFSAERPEGSISTLTIQRTEQRDSAMYRCASSLEAGGGETQYFGPGTRLLVL.

This clonotype was recorded once. The V gene is TRBV7-3, the J gene TRBJ1-2, with D tentatively TRBD1 (5 bases). Germline V gene sequence: CDR1 SGHTA, CDR2 FQGTGA. The V end was cut by 7 bases, the J end by 6 bases, with 15 bases between. The CDR3 spans 13 residues. In DNA form, the CDR3 reads TGTGCCAGCAATCTACAGGTCCTCGATGGCTACACCTTC. Translated: CASNLQVLDGYTF.

This clonotype appeared a few times. The gene calls are TRBV11-2 and TRBJ2-1; possibly TRBD2 for D (6 bases). Trimming took off 8 bases at V and 3 bases at J, with 14 bases between the two ends. Germline CDR1 reads SGHAT; CDR2 reads FQNNGV. The length of the CDR3 is 14 residues. Here the CDR3 DNA reads TGTGCCAGCTCGAGGAGCGGGTACTACAATGAGCAGTTCTTC. Encoded protein: CASSRSGYYNEQFF. The full variable domain, completed using reference TRBV11-2 and TRBJ2-1, is EAGVAQSPRYKIIEKRQSVAFWCNPISGHATLYWYQQILGQGPKLLIQFQNNGVVDDSQLPKDRFSAERLKGVDSTLKIQPAKLEDSAVYLCASSRSGYYNEQFFGPGTRLTVL.

This clonotype was observed a few times. V usage is TRBV10-1 and J usage is TRBJ2-2, with D perhaps matching TRBD1 or TRBD2 (6 bases each). Per the germline V gene, CDR1 is WNHNN and CDR2 is SYGVQD (reference sequence). CDR3 length equals 15 residues. Trimming left V 3 bases short and J 5 bases short, with 13 bases between. The CDR3 reads CASSEPGAGTGELFF. CDR3 DNA sequence: TGCGCCAGCAGTGAACCGGGGGCGGGGACCGGGGAGCTGTTTTTT.

This clonotype was counted only a few times. This rearrangement joins TRBV6-5 to TRBJ2-7; 9 nucleotides align to TRBD1. With 0 bases clipped from V and 3 bases from J, the junction kept 3 bases outside the gene matches. CDR1 is MNHEY and CDR2 is SVGAGI in the germline V gene. There are 15 residues in the CDR3. CDR3 sequence (DNA): TGTGCCAGCAGTTACTCAGGACAGGGGATCTACGAGCAGTACTTC. Its protein product is CASSYSGQGIYEQYF.